This section outlines one TCR beta chain sequence together with its context. The source of the sample is a study of blood T cell repertoires in COVID-19. Data came from immunoSEQ multiplex PCR; TCRdb stores just in-frame clones and leaves some out. The data show 250,000 to 300,000 clones, approximately 85% seen once. V dropped 2 bases and J dropped 4 bases, with 18 bases sitting between them. The germline gives CDR1 KGHSY, CDR2 FQNENV. This CDR3 has 16 residues. Sequences were obtained from PBMCs or T cells enriched from blood (not recorded which). The chain couples TRBV16 to TRBJ2-7, with D possibly TRBD2 on 6 matching bases. The receptor comes from a woman in her forties or fifties who had recovered from COVID-19. CDR3 protein: CASSQTGQMGGYEQYF. CDR3 in DNA: TGTGCCAGCAGCCAAACGGGGCAAATGGGGGGTTACGAGCAGTACTTC.